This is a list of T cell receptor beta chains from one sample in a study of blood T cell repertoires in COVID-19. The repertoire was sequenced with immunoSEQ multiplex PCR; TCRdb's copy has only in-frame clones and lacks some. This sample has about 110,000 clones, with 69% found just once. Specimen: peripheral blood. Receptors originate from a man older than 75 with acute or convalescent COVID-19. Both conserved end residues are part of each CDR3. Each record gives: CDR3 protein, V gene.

cdr3_aa: CASCSSLYNEQFF
v_call: TRBV2

cdr3_aa: CASSSNMNTEAFF
v_call: TRBV5-1

cdr3_aa: CASSRQGQSTLGYTF
v_call: TRBV18

cdr3_aa: CASSSNTGELFF
v_call: TRBV28

cdr3_aa: CASSLGASNEKLFF
v_call: TRBV7-3

cdr3_aa: CASSPTGSNWDGYTF
v_call: TRBV18

cdr3_aa: CASSSPDRPKQGELLEKLFF
v_call: TRBV11-3

cdr3_aa: CASSELQVNTEAFF
v_call: TRBV6-1

cdr3_aa: CATSGGRGGTQYF
v_call: TRBV24-1

cdr3_aa: CAISESLRTGVPSGANVLTF
v_call: TRBV10-3

cdr3_aa: CATSRDPYEQYF
v_call: TRBV15

cdr3_aa: CASSPRSGRAGTGELFF
v_call: TRBV11-2